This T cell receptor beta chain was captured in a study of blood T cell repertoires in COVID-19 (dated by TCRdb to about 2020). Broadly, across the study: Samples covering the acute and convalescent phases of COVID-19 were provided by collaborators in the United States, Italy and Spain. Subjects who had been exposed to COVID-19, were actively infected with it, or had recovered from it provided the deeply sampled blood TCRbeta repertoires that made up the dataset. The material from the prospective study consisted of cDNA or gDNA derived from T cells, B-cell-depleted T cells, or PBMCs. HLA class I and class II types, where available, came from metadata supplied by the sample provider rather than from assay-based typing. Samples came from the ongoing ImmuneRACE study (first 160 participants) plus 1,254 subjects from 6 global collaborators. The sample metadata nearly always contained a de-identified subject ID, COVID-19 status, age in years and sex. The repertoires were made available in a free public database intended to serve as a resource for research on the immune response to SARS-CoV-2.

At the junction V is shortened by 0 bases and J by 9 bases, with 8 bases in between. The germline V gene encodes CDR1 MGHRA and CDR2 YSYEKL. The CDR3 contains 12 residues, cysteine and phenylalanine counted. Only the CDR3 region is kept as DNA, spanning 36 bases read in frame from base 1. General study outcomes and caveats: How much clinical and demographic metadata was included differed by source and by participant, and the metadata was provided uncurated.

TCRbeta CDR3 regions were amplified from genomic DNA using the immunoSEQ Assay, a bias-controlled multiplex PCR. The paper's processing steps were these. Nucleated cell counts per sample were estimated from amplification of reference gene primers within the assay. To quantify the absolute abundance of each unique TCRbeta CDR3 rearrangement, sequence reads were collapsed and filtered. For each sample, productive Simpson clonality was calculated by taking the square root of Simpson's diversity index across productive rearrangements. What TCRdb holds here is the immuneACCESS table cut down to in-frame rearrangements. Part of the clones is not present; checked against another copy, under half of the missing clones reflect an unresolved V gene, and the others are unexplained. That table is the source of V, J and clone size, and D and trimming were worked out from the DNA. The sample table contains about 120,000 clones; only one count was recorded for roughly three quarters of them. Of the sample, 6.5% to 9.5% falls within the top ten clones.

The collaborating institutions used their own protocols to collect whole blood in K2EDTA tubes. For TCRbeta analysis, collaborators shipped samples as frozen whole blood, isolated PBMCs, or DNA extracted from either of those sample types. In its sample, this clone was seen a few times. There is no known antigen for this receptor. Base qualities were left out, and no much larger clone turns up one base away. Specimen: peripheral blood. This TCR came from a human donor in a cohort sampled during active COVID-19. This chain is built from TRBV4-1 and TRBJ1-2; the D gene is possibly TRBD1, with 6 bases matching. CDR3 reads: CASSQDRDSYTF. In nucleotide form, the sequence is TGCGCCAGCAGCCAAGACAGGGACAGCTACACCTTC.